The following is a T cell receptor (beta chain) sequence with its context. Its specificity is not known. There are 14 residues in the CDR3. V was cut by 4 bases and J by 4 bases, with 14 bases left in between. The V gene's germline CDR1 is SGHRS and CDR2 YFSETQ. From the 5' RACE reads, TCRdb called clonotypes with MiXCR, one entry per CDR3 protein. In the table there are 620,000 or so distinct CDR3 sequences, about 17% of which are singletons. The data were obtained in a study of T cells after yellow fever vaccination. Points from the study as a whole: Faster peaking, at day 5 versus 15, marked a secondary response that was weaker.

The chain combines TRBV5-1 with TRBJ1-1; D is ambiguous. Sequenced material: PBMCs, taken about 5 days after the first yellow fever vaccination. This receptor was taken from a man aged 18 to 30 who received the YFV17D yellow fever vaccine. CDR3 sequence: CASSQSAERTEAFF. Written as DNA, the CDR3 is TGCGCCAGCAGCCAATCGGCAGAGCGCACTGAAGCTTTCTTT.